A single sample is the source of the 26 T cell receptor beta chains below, sequenced in a study of vaccination and CD4 T cells after COVID-19. For these TCRs, the target antigens are not known. With the Oncomine TCR Beta short-read assay, DNA from cultured CD4+ T cells was sequenced. Each CDR3 protein is one row after TCRdb ran MiXCR on the PCR reads. The profile covers about 19,000 distinct CDR3 sequences, with around 50% appearing a single time and approximately 7.5% taken by the ten largest. Treatment: roughly 11-day PBMC culture with coronavirus spike peptide pools or control peptides (ViraFEST assay). Source material: CD4+ T cells from blood, cultured in vitro. These receptors all come from a human donor who had recovered from COVID-19.

V gene TRBV19 combines with J gene TRBJ2-3; 12 nucleotides match TRBD2. The germline CDR1 and CDR2 sequences are LNHDA and SQIVND (reference sequence). Trimming removed 7 bases from V and 5 bases from J; junction bases left unmatched: 1. This CDR3 comprises 13 residues. The CDR3 bases are TGTGCCAGTACTAGCGGGAGGGGAGATACGCAGTATTTT. It encodes CASTSGRGDTQYF.

V gene TRBV5-1 combines with J gene TRBJ2-7; a weak D match, TRBD2 (6 bases). CDR1 SGHRS and CDR2 YFSETQ come from the germline V gene. The CDR3 extends over 13 amino acids. V lost 6 bases to trimming and J lost 2 bases, with 12 bases between them. The chain's CDR3 is CASTPTGAYEQYF. The CDR3 nucleotides read TGCGCCAGCACACCGACGGGAGCCTACGAGCAGTACTTC.

This clonotype was counted only a few times. This sequence joins TRBV9 and TRBJ1-4; no clear D. CDR3 size: 15 residues. Trimming took off 0 bases at V and 5 bases at J, with 11 bases between the two ends. CDR1 and CDR2 (germline): SGDLS, YYNGEE. As DNA, the CDR3 is TGTGCCAGCAGCGTAGCCGCAGTAGACAATGAAAAACTGTTTTTT. It yields the protein CASSVAAVDNEKLFF.

The chain is built from TRBV7-2 and TRBJ2-5; possible D gene TRBD1, 6 bases. The CDR3 has 15 residues. Germline lookup yields CDR1 SGHTA and CDR2 FQGNSA. The V end lost 2 bases, the J end lost 1 base, and 11 bases lay between the germline ends. CDR3 coding DNA: TGTGCCAGCAGCTTATCCGAGGGGGTCCAAGAGACCCAGTACTTC. Translating it yields CASSLSEGVQETQYF.

The CDR3 sequence is CASLSGATNEKLFF. CDR3 nucleotides: TGTGCCAGCTTATCAGGGGCAACTAATGAAAAACTGTTTTTT. The rearrangement uses TRBV28 and TRBJ1-4; D may be TRBD1 (6 bases). Trimming shortened V by 8 bases and J by 0 bases, and 10 bases separated the two germline ends. There are 14 residues in the CDR3. Germline V gene sequence: CDR1 MDHEN, CDR2 SYDVKM. The whole variable domain, filled in from reference TRBV28 and TRBJ1-4, reads DVKVTQSSRYLVKRTGEKVFLECVQDMDHENMFWYRQDPGLGLRLIYFSYDVKMKEKGDIPEGYSVSREKKERFSLILESASTNQTSMYLCASLSGATNEKLFFGSGTQLSVL.

The V gene is TRBV6-1, the J gene TRBJ1-5, with D tentatively TRBD1 (5 bases). Trimming stripped 6 bases from V and 1 base from J, with 13 bases between. This CDR3 spans 15 amino acids. Germline CDR1 is MNHNS and CDR2 is SASEGT. CDR3 nucleotides: TGTGCCAGCAGGGTCGGCAGGGTAAGCAATCAGCCCCAGCATTTT. Amino acid sequence: CASRVGRVSNQPQHF.

The chain recombines TRBV7-2 with TRBJ2-5; tentative D call: TRBD1 (5 bases). CDR3 length equals 12 residues. Germline V gene lookup returns CDR1 SGHTA and CDR2 FQGNSA. V was shortened by 2 bases and J by 5 bases, with 6 bases between the two germline ends. The CDR3 reads CASSLNRETQYF. For the CDR3, the DNA is TGTGCCAGCAGCTTAAACAGGGAGACCCAGTACTTC.

The V and J genes are TRBV11-2 and TRBJ2-7; 7 bases map to TRBD1. CDR3 length equals 14 residues. CDR1 and CDR2 (germline): SGHAT, FQNNGV. V trimming: 5 bases; J trimming: 0 bases; junction bases outside the gene matches: 4. The CDR3: CASSNRDSSYEQYF. The DNA of the CDR3 is TGTGCCAGCAGCAACCGGGACAGCTCCTACGAGCAGTACTTC.

This chain links TRBV5-1 with TRBJ1-1; no firm D call. Trimming left V 1 base short and J 5 bases short, with 12 bases between. This CDR3 region has 14 residues. The V gene's germline CDR1 is SGHRS and CDR2 YFSETQ. CDR3 sequence (DNA): TGCGCCAGCAGCTTGTATGAGGGAAGGACTGAAGCTTTCTTT. It codes for CASSLYEGRTEAFF.

The V gene is TRBV6-5, the J gene TRBJ2-2; 7 nucleotides align to TRBD2. In germline, CDR1 is MNHEY, CDR2 SVGAGI. This CDR3 comprises 17 residues. J lost 2 bases, V lost 3 bases, and 9 bases had no gene match. CDR3 sequence reads: CASSYQTGTINTGELFF. The CDR3 DNA is TGTGCCAGCAGTTATCAAACCGGGACTATTAACACCGGGGAGCTGTTTTTT.

This chain joins TRBV29-1 and TRBJ2-2, with D unresolved. There are 12 residues in the CDR3. Trimming stripped 4 bases from V and 4 bases from J, with 7 bases between. CDR1 is SQVTM and CDR2 is ANQGSEA in the germline V gene. The CDR3 spells CSVAPPTGELFF. As DNA, the CDR3 is TGCAGCGTTGCCCCTCCCACCGGGGAGCTGTTTTTT.

This clonotype was picked up a small number of times. V is TRBV6-1 and J is TRBJ1-2; maybe TRBD1 (6 bases). CDR3 size: 18 residues. The V end was cut by 10 bases, the J end by 5 bases, with 32 bases between. Germline V gives CDR1 MNHNS, CDR2 SASEGT. The CDR3 sequence is CATSPVPGQSFRIYGYTF. The CDR3 region has the DNA TGTGCCACCTCCCCTGTCCCGGGACAAAGTTTTCGAATTTATGGCTACACCTTC.

This clonotype has a single count. V usage is TRBV7-9 and J usage is TRBJ1-2; TRBD1 matches at 11 bases. Germline V gene data show CDR1 as SEHNR and CDR2 as FQNEAQ (reference sequence). Unmatched junction bases numbered 8, after V lost 5 bases and J lost 6 bases. The CDR3 spans 15 residues. This chain's CDR3 is CASSVRTGGADGYTF. CDR3 bases: TGTGCCAGCAGCGTCCGGACAGGGGGCGCAGATGGCTACACCTTC.

The chain recombines TRBV20-1 with TRBJ1-5, with 8 nucleotides matching TRBD1. This CDR3 is built from 13 residues. Per the germline V gene, CDR1 is DFQATT and CDR2 is SNEGSKA (reference sequence). Unmatched junction bases numbered 6, after V lost 7 bases and J lost 4 bases. The CDR3 protein is CSGSQGGNQPQHF. The CDR3 DNA sequence: TGCAGTGGTTCACAGGGGGGGAATCAGCCCCAGCATTTT.

The table lists this clonotype with a few counts. This sequence joins TRBV11-2 and TRBJ2-7, with 8 nucleotides matching TRBD1. After removal of 0 bases from V and 7 bases from J, the junction contained 8 bases not matched to a gene. Germline values: CDR1 SGHAT, CDR2 FQNNGV. The CDR3 is 15 amino acids. CDR3 sequence (DNA): TGTGCCAGCAGCTTAGATCGGGACAGGTTTAAGGAGCAGTACTTC. It yields the protein CASSLDRDRFKEQYF.

The chain links TRBV19 to TRBJ1-3; no definite D call. This CDR3 region has 16 residues. The germline V and J ends were trimmed by 11 bases and 3 bases, with 23 bases remaining between them. CDR1 and CDR2 (germline): LNHDA, SQIVND (reference sequence). The CDR3 bases are TGTGCCTCCTCTGGGATGAGGGCCGTGGATGGAAACACCATATATTTT. Its translation: CASSGMRAVDGNTIYF.

The V call is TRBV5-1, the J call TRBJ1-1; 12 bases match TRBD1. The CDR3 is 17 amino acids. Germline trimming cut 4 bases from V and 2 bases from J; bases unmatched to any gene: 9. Germline V gene lookup returns CDR1 SGHRS and CDR2 YFSETQ. This CDR3 is CASSPLPGQGANTEAFF. As DNA, the CDR3 is TGCGCCAGCAGCCCTCTTCCGGGACAGGGGGCTAACACTGAAGCTTTCTTT.

This chain links TRBV25-1 with TRBJ2-7; TRBD1 might be the D (7 bases). V was pared by 5 bases and J by 4 bases, with 15 bases between. The germline gives CDR1 MGHDK, CDR2 SYGVNS. The CDR3 has 14 residues. The CDR3 is CASSLEGAKYEQYF. The CDR3 nucleotides are TGTGCCAGCAGTTTGGAGGGGGCAAAGTACGAGCAGTACTTC.

This chain uses TRBV4-1 with TRBJ2-1, with 11 nucleotides matching TRBD2. The J call could be wrong; TRBJ2-7 is a better fit for the DNA end. The germline V gene has CDR1 MGHRA and CDR2 YSYEKL. This CDR3 region has 15 residues. CDR3 nucleotides: TGCGCCAGCAGCCAAGACACTAGCGGGAGATACGAGCAGTACTTC. Translating it yields CASSQDTSGRYEQYF.

The chain carries TRBV7-8 and TRBJ2-1, with 15 bases aligning to TRBD2. V lost 1 base, J lost 9 bases, and 10 bases stayed unmatched. The CDR3 runs 18 residues. Germline assignment: CDR1 SGHVS and CDR2 FQNEAQ. The CDR3 protein is CASSLVGQGLAGGSEQFF. The CDR3, as DNA: TGTGCCAGCAGCTTAGTAGGCCAAGGACTAGCGGGAGGGTCTGAGCAGTTCTTC.

This clonotype has a handful of counts. The V and J genes are TRBV20-1 and TRBJ2-3; 14 bases are a match to TRBD2. Trimming at V came to 6 bases and at J to 4 bases, leaving 6 bases not matched to a gene. Germline V gives CDR1 DFQATT, CDR2 SNEGSKA (reference sequence). The CDR3 loop spans 15 amino acids. The CDR3 region has the DNA TGCAGTGCCGTTGGGACTAGCGGGAGCCCAGATACGCAGTATTTT. It encodes CSAVGTSGSPDTQYF.

The gene calls are TRBV24-1 and TRBJ2-1, with D tentatively TRBD1 or TRBD2 (5 bases each). The CDR3 length is 15 residues. V lost 2 bases to trimming and J lost 7 bases, with 14 bases between them. Germline V gene sequence: CDR1 KGHDR, CDR2 SFDVKD. The CDR3 region has the DNA TGTGCCACCAGTGATTCGGGGCTGGCCCAAAATGAGCAGTTCTTC. It specifies CATSDSGLAQNEQFF.

This chain uses TRBV28 with TRBJ1-2, with D tentatively TRBD1 (5 bases). The CDR3 has 16 amino acids. V was cut by 5 bases and J by 4 bases, with 20 bases left in between. Germline loops: CDR1 MDHEN, CDR2 SYDVKM. The CDR3 region has the DNA TGTGCCAGCAGTCCATCCCGACAGCTTTTCGTCTATGGCTACACCTTC. This encodes CASSPSRQLFVYGYTF.

CDR3 residues: CASSPPQGLGTDTQYF. The CDR3 nucleotides read TGTGCCAGCAGTCCCCCACAGGGTTTAGGCACAGATACGCAGTATTTT. The chain links TRBV12-3 or TRBV12-4 to TRBJ2-3, with D tentatively TRBD1 (6 bases). The V and J ends lost 5 bases and 1 base respectively, with 16 bases between them. The CDR3 is made up of 16 amino acids.

The J gene is TRBJ1-5, the V gene TRBV19, with TRBD1 identical over 7 bases. Germline trimming cut 7 bases from V and 4 bases from J; bases unmatched to any gene: 7. The CDR3 sequence is 14 residues long. CDR1 LNHDA and CDR2 SQIVND come from the germline V gene (reference sequence). The CDR3 loop reads CASTRTGVNQPQHF. CDR3 DNA sequence: TGTGCCAGTACTCGGACAGGAGTAAATCAGCCCCAGCATTTT.

V is TRBV6-2 or TRBV6-3 and J is TRBJ1-3; unclear D gene. CDR1 is MNHEY, CDR2 SVGEGT, per germline. The CDR3 is made up of 12 amino acids. V lost 7 bases and J lost 4, with 8 bases in between. DNA for the CDR3: TGTGCCAGCACCCCCCCGGGAAACACCATATATTTT. It encodes CASTPPGNTIYF.